The 10 T cell receptor beta chains reported below all come from one sample, sequenced in a study of cytomegalovirus exposure and HLA in healthy donors. This PCR relied on a set of 60 Vbeta primers and 13 Jbeta primers. Clones were sequenced by immunoSEQ multiplex PCR, and TCRdb holds only the in-frame ones, with some missing. The sample includes 63,000 or so clones, 60% to 80% of them seen just once. The sequencing sample was made of PBMCs. The receptors come from a woman aged 30 to 39 in good health and CMV-seropositive.

The rearrangement joins TRBV5-1 to TRBJ2-7; maybe TRBD1 (5 bases). V dropped 0 bases and J dropped 9 bases, with 16 bases sitting between them. Germline CDR1 reads SGHRS; CDR2 reads YFSETQ. The CDR3 has 14 amino acids. The CDR3 here is CASSLDGGAFGQYF. CDR3 nucleotide sequence: TGCGCCAGCAGCTTGGATGGTGGGGCGTTTGGGCAGTACTTC.

V usage is TRBV4-3 and J usage is TRBJ2-1; the D is unclear. Trimming removed 0 bases from V and 1 base from J, with 10 bases in between. CDR3 length: 16 residues. CDR1 and CDR2 from the germline V gene are LGHNA and YSLEER. The CDR3 region has the DNA TGCGCCAGCAGCCAAGATGCAGCGAGTTCCTACAATGAGCAGTTCTTC. Its translation: CASSQDAASSYNEQFF.

V and J are TRBV7-2 and TRBJ2-6, with TRBD1 matching 10 bases. Looked up from germline, CDR1 is SGHTA and CDR2 is FQGNSA. CDR3 length: 17 amino acids. The J segment lost 1 base and the V segment lost 4 bases, leaving 4 bases of the junction unmatched. In nucleotides, the CDR3 is TGTGCCAGCAGCTCCCCGGGACAGGGGTCTGGGGCCAACGTCCTGACTTTC. Translation: CASSSPGQGSGANVLTF.

The chain joins TRBV5-6 to TRBJ2-4; D not resolved. Germline-derived CDR1 and CDR2 are SGHDT and YYEEEE. The CDR3 is 16 residues long. Trimming took off 3 bases at V and 1 base at J, with 14 bases between the two ends. As DNA, the CDR3 is TGTGCCAGCAGCTGGCCGGGTTCCTCGGCCAAAAACATTCAGTACTTC. Translation gives CASSWPGSSAKNIQYF.

This clone has more than one count but fewer than ten. The CDR3 DNA is TGTGCCAGCAGCTTCCAGCGGGCGGGAGTCTACACAGATACGCAGTATTTT. Protein product: CASSFQRAGVYTDTQYF. The rearrangement uses TRBV7-9 and TRBJ2-3; 7 positions agree with TRBD2. The J segment lost 2 bases and the V segment lost 3 bases, leaving 11 bases of the junction unmatched. The germline CDR1 and CDR2 sequences are SEHNR and FQNEAQ (reference sequence). The CDR3 length is 17 residues.

V and J are TRBV5-1 and TRBJ1-1; D perhaps matches TRBD1 (5 bases). Germline lookup yields CDR1 SGHRS and CDR2 YFSETQ. This CDR3 is 16 amino acids long. The ends were cut back, 5 bases at V and 0 bases at J, with 17 bases in the middle. DNA of the CDR3: TGCGCCAGCAGTCACGGGGGAGGGCCCATGAACACTGAAGCTTTCTTT. Translation: CASSHGGGPMNTEAFF.

The J gene is TRBJ2-7, the V gene TRBV14; a weak D match, TRBD1 (5 bases). CDR1 and CDR2 (germline): SGHDN, FVKESK. The CDR3 sequence is 14 residues long. Trimming pared 7 bases from V and 4 bases from J, leaving 17 bases between. The DNA for the CDR3 is TGTGCCAGCAACGGAAAGGGGATTATTTACGAGCAGTACTTC. Protein: CASNGKGIIYEQYF.

The chain uses TRBV2 and TRBJ2-5, with TRBD1 matching over 7 bases. The CDR3 is 15 residues long. CDR1 and CDR2 (germline): SNHLY, FYNNEI. V lost 0 bases and J lost 2; bases outside the gene matches: 3. The CDR3 spells CASSEAVQGQETQYF. In nucleotides, the CDR3 is TGTGCCAGCAGTGAAGCGGTACAGGGGCAAGAGACCCAGTACTTC.

This clone was detected only once. The genes are TRBV27 and TRBJ2-1; 8 nucleotides line up with TRBD2. CDR3 length equals 14 residues. Losses at the gene ends were 3 bases for V and 5 bases for J; bases not matched to a gene: 3. Germline V CDR1 and CDR2: MNHEY, SMNVEV (reference sequence). DNA of the CDR3: TGTGCCAGCAGTTTCGGGAGGGGTGACAATGAGCAGTTCTTC. Protein product: CASSFGRGDNEQFF.

J is TRBJ2-6 and V is TRBV6-5; the match to TRBD2 covers 7 bases. The J segment lost 4 bases and the V segment lost 6 bases, leaving 6 bases of the junction unmatched. This CDR3 region has 15 residues. In germline, CDR1 is MNHEY, CDR2 SVGAGI. The CDR3: CASSQAGSGANVLTF. CDR3 DNA: TGTGCCAGCAGCCAAGCGGGGTCAGGGGCCAACGTCCTGACTTTC.